This T cell receptor beta chain was sequenced for a study of beta chain features in type 1 diabetes. Study outcomes and limitations: Among patients, naive, central memory and Treg TCRB repertoires appeared more similar than among healthy donors. For TCRB rearrangement, an influence of HLA type remained unresolved here.

Worth noting for this clone: Its target is unknown.

Sequenced material consisted of expressed TCRB transcripts (all of the isolated RNA was reverse transcribed). Data came from immunoSEQ multiplex PCR; TCRdb stores just in-frame clones and leaves some out. The data hold about 320,000 clones, with 14% observed a single time. The CDR3 extends over 17 amino acids. V was clipped by 4 bases and J by 0 bases, with 19 bases between them. Germline V gene lookup returns CDR1 SGHDT and CDR2 YYEEEE. This clonotype originated in a man aged 25 to 45 in good health. V and J are TRBV5-6 and TRBJ1-2, with D unclear. Material for sequencing was central memory CD4+ T cells from blood. The CDR3 DNA reads TGTGCCAGCAGCCCCTTGAGTCCTGGAGTTACTAACTATGGCTACACCTTC. Translation: CASSPLSPGVTNYGYTF.